This TCR beta chain was sequenced in a study of T cells in Graves' hyperthyroidism and ophthalmopathy (dated by TCRdb to the late 2010s). At the level of the whole study: Peripheral blood samples were taken at the time of initial diagnosis, prior to any treatment. Prospective prediction of ophthalmopathy was tested in an independent validation cohort of 18 to 20 hyperthyroidism patients and 15 to 17 patients who later progressed to ophthalmopathy. After blood sampling, hyperthyroidism patients were treated with methimazole at a starting dose of 30 mg daily, and ophthalmopathy patients were treated with high-dose intravenous methylprednisolone. TCR V-J signatures able to tell the groups apart were searched for in a discovery cohort of some 97 patients, of whom roughly 42 had Graves' ophthalmopathy and around 58 had stable Graves' hyperthyroidism. Thyroid tissue and blood T-cell repertoires from about six Graves' hyperthyroidism patients were also compared in the study. The 100 or so discovery patients were randomly split 7:3 into training and test sets. TCR Vbeta CDR3 sequencing of approximately 140 peripheral blood samples (fewer than 45 ophthalmopathy, about 75 hyperthyroidism and some 17 progressor patients) is reported in the paper. What the authors observed across the whole study: Sample size was not statistically predetermined, and blinding of investigators to group allocation was not performed. In validation, progression to ophthalmopathy was predicted by the model with 70.59% sensitivity and around 75% specificity, a median of roughly 6.4 months before onset. Most expanded thyroid clonotypes (frequency above 0.001) were also found in blood, which suggests that blood repertoires may mirror thyroid immune responses. Ophthalmopathy was separated from stable hyperthyroidism by a 13 V-J signature model, with 85% to 90% sensitivity and just over 81% specificity obtained in cross-validation and 80%/75% obtained in testing.

This clonotype was detected only once. The antigen this receptor binds is unknown. Per-nucleotide qualities are absent, and no much larger clonotype sits a single base away. One read is thin evidence. Stable Graves' hyperthyroidism was defined as no progression to ophthalmopathy during 18 months of follow-up. Hyperthyroidism patients were newly diagnosed, with disease duration under 2 months, and aged 18 to 65 years. Any patient with an uncontrolled infection, another autoimmune disease, pregnancy or lactation was excluded. Diagnoses relied on clinical symptoms, serum thyroxine and TRAb, thyroid ultrasound and orbital computed tomography. Ficoll-Paque density gradient centrifugation was used to isolate PBMCs from about 9.4 ml of fresh peripheral blood. Total RNA was extracted with Trizol reagent, and quality was checked on an Agilent 2100 Bioanalyzer. Amplification of TCR beta CDR3 regions was carried out from RNA transcripts. The first round of RT-PCR for the TCR CDR3 was performed with the HTBI primer set and the Qiagen OneStep RT-PCR kit. Libraries were constructed in a second round of multiplex PCR, after which size selection and purification were performed. The libraries were sequenced on an Illumina HiSeq2000 using paired-end 100 bp reads. As for how the authors treated the data: SOAPnuke was used to process the raw data, throwing out any read that contained adapters or uncalled bases, had a mean Phred below 15, or lacked an exact constant-primer or identifier match. High-quality paired reads were merged with COPE v1.2.5, and unique nucleotide sequences were defined as clonotypes. MiTCR v1.1 was used to align clonotypes to the IMGT TRBV, TRBD and TRBJ reference segments. The analysis was restricted to V-J combinations with a frequency above 0.0001, which together covered just over 99% of the repertoires. A TCS score was defined as the ratio of F50 (clonal expansion) to E x V (chaos), with BLOSUM62-based TCRdist applied between CDR3 peptides within each V-J. Welch's t-statistics and random forest reduced 500 to 550 V-J features to about 13, which were used in a naive Bayes classifier (R e1071). TCRdb redid the processing of the public reads, applying fastp at Q25 and MiXCR, and retained in-frame beta chains. Each CDR3 protein appears once, grouped with its most common genes and DNA. TCRdb's processing, not the study's, gives the V and J calls here. The sample table holds approximately 740,000 distinct CDR3 sequences, of which 11% to 15% were seen once. More than 8.5% of the sample is held by the ten biggest clonotypes.

Relative to germline, V is 5 bases shorter and J is 0 bases shorter, with 14 bases between their ends. Counted from cysteine to phenylalanine, this CDR3 has 15 amino acids. Of all the DNA, just the CDR3 is kept, 45 bases in frame from base 1. The germline V gene encodes CDR1 SGHAT and CDR2 FQNNGV. This receptor was taken from a woman aged 18-35 years with Graves' hyperthyroidism. The V gene is TRBV11-2 and the J gene is TRBJ2-7, with a weak D call of TRBD2 (6 bases match). What was sequenced was blood. The CDR3 sequence is CASSDISGSSYEQYF. The nucleotide sequence is given as TGTGCCAGCAGCGACATTAGCGGCTCCTCCTACGAGCAGTACTTC.